Here is one TCR beta chain with its context. The data were produced by immunoSEQ multiplex PCR, yet TCRdb's version contains in-frame clones alone and is incomplete. The sample consists of about 2.4 million clones, around nine tenths of them appearing once. This entry comes from a study of shared clonotypes between healthy human individuals. Sequenced input: naive CD4+ T cells sorted from blood. Subset defined: CD45RA+ positively selected. The sequence was collected from a man between 18 and 35 years old in good health.

The CDR3 DNA is TGTGCCAGCAGCGTAGGGTTCCAGGGAGGGAACACTGAAGCTTTCTTT. It yields the protein CASSVGFQGGNTEAFF. This chain uses TRBV9 with TRBJ1-1; a possible D gene is TRBD1 (5 bases). Trimming cost V 0 bases and J 1 base, with 13 bases left between them. The CDR3 runs to 16 residues. Germline CDR1 is SGDLS and CDR2 is YYNGEE.